This T cell receptor beta chain was captured in a study of cytomegalovirus exposure and HLA in healthy donors. As regards this clone: Its antigen is unidentified.

A multiplex PCR was run with 60 Vbeta primers and 13 Jbeta primers. Sequencing was performed with immunoSEQ multiplex PCR; in TCRdb, only in-frame clones are kept and a portion is missing. The table has around 120,000 clones, less than 20% seen once. This cohort consisted of healthy bone marrow donors. Study outcomes and limitations: For most TCR beta V segments, an earlier analysis put the productive rate at about 90% or about 30% of the time. In a later analysis, HLA-C alleles had the fewest associated TCRs, DRB1 alleles the most. The authors listed 150 or so TCR beta chains as cytomegalovirus-associated.

The material sequenced was PBMCs. The receptor was isolated from a woman aged 18 to 35 in good health and CMV-seronegative.

CDR3 DNA sequence: TGTGCCAGCAGTGCTGGGTCGGGTTACGAGCAGTACTTC. As protein: CASSAGSGYEQYF. The chain carries TRBV6-5 and TRBJ2-7; D call uncertain. CDR3 size: 13 residues. V shed 5 bases and J shed 4 bases, with 12 bases lying between them. Per germline, CDR1 MNHEY and CDR2 SVGAGI.